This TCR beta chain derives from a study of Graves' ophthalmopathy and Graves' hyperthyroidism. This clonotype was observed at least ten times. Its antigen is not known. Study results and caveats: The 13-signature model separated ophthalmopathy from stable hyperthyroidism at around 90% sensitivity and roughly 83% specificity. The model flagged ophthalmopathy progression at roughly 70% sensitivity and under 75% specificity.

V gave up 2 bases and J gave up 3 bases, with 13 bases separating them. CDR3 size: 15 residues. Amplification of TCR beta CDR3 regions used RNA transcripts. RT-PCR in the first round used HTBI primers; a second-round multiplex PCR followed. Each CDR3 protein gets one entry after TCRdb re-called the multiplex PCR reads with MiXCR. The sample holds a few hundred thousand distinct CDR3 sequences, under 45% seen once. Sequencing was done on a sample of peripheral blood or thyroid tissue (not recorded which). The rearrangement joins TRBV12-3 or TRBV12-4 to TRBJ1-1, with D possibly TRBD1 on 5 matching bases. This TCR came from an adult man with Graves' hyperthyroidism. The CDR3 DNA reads TGTGCCAGCAGTTTACTGGGGGGATTGGACACTGAAGCTTTCTTT. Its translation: CASSLLGGLDTEAFF.